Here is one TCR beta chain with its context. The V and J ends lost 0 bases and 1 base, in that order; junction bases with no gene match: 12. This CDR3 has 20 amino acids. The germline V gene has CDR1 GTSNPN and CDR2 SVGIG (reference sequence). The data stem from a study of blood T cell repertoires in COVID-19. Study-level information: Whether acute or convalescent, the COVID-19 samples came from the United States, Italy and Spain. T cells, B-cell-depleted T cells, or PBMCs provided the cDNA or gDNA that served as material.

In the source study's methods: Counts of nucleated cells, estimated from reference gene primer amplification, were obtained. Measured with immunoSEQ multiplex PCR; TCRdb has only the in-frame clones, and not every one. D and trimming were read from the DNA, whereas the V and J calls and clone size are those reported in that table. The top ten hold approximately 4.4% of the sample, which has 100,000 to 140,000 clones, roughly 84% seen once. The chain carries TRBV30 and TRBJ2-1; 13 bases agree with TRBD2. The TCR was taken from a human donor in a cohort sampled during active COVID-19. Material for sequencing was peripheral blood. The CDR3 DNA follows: TGTGCCTGGAGTGTACTCTTCGGACTAGCGGGAGCAGGGTCCTACAATGAGCAGTTCTTC. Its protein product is CAWSVLFGLAGAGSYNEQFF.